This TCR beta chain is drawn from a study of identical twins. Template switching added a universal primer site; cDNA carried unique molecular identifiers. MiXCR, run by TCRdb on the 5' RACE reads, gives a single entry per CDR3 protein. The sample lists 600,000 to 800,000 distinct CDR3 sequences, 21% occurring once. The CDR3 runs to 13 residues. Germline loops: CDR1 SEHNR, CDR2 FQNEAQ (reference sequence). V shed 3 bases and J shed 3 bases, with 5 bases lying between them. The same specimen was also included in a second study, on T cells expressing NK-cell markers.

Sample: PBMCs. The TCR originated in a woman between 18 and 29 years old in good health. The chain recombines TRBV7-9 with TRBJ2-2, with D unresolved. The chain's CDR3 is CASSFSYTGELFF. CDR3 nucleotides: TGTGCCAGCAGCTTTTCCTACACCGGGGAGCTGTTTTTT.